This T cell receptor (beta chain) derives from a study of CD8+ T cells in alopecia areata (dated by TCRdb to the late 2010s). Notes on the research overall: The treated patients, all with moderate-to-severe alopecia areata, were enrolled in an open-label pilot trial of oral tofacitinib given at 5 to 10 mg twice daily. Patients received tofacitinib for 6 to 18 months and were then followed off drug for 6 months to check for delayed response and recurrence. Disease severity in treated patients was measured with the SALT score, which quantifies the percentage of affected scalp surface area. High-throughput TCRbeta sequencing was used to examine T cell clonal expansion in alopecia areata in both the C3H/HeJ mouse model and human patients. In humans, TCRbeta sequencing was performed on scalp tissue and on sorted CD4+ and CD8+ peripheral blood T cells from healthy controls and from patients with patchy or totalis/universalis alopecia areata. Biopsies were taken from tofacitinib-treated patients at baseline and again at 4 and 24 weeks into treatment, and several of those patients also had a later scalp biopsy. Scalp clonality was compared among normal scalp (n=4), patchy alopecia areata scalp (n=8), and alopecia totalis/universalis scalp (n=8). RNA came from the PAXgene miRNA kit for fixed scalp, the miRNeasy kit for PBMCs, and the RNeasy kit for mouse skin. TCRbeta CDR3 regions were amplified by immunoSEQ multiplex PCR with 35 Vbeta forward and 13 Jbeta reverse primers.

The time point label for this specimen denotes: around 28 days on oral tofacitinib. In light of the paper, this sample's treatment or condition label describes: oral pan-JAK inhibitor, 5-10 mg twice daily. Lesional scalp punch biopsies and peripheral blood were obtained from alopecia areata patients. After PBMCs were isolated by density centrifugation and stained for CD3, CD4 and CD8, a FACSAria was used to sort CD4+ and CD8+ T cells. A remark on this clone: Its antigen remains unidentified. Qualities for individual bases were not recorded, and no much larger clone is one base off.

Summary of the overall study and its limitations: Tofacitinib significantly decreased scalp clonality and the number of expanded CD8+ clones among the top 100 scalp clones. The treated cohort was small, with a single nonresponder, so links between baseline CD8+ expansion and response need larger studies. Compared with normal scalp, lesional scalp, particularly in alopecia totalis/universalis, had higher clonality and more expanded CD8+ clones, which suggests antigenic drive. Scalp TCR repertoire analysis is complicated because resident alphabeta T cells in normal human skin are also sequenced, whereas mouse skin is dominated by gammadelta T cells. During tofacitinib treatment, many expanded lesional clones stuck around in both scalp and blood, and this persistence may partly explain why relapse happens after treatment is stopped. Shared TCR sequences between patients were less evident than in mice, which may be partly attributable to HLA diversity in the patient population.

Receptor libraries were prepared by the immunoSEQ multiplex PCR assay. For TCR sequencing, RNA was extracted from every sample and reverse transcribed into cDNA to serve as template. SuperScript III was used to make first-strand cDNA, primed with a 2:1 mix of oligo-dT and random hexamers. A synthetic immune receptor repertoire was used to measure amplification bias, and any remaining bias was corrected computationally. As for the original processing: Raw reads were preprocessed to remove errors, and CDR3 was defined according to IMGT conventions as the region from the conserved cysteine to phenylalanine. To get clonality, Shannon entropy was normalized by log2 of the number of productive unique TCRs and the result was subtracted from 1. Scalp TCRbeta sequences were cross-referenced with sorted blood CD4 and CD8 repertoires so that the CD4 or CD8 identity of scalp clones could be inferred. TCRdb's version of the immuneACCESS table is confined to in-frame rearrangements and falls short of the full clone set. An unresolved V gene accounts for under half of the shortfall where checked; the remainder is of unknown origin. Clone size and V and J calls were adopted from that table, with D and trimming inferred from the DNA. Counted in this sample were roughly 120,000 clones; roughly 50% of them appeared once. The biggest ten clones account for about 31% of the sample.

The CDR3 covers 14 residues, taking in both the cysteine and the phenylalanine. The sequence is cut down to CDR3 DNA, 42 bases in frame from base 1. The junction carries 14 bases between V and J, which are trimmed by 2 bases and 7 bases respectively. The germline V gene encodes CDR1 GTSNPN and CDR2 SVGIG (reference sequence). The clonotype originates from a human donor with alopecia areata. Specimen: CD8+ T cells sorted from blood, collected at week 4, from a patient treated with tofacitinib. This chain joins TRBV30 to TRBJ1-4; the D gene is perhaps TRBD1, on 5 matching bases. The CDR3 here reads CAWSSGLLGEKLFF. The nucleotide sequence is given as TGTGCCTGGAGTTCAGGGCTTTTAGGTGAAAAACTGTTTTTT.